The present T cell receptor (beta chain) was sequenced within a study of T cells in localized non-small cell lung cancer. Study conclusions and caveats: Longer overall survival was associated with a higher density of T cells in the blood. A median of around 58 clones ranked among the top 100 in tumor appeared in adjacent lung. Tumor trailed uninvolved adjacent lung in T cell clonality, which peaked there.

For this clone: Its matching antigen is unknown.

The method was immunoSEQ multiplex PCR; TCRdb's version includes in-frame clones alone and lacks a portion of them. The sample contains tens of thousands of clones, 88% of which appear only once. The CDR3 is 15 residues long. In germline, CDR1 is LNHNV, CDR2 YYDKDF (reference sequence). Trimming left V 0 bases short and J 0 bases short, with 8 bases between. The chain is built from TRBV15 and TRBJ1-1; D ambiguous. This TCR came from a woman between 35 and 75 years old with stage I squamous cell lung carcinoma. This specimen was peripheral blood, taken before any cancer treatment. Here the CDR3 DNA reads TGTGCCACCAGCAGAGATCGAGGAATGAACACTGAAGCTTTCTTT. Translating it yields CATSRDRGMNTEAFF. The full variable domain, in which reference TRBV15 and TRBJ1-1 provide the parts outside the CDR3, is DAMVIQNPRYQVTQFGKPVTLSCSQTLNHNVMYWYQQKSSQAPKLLFHYYDKDFNNEADTPDNFQSRRPNTSFCFLDIRSPGLGDTAMYLCATSRDRGMNTEAFFGQGTRLTVV.